This T cell receptor (beta chain) emerged from a study of T cells in tuberculosis. Findings of the study overall: Active tuberculosis patients had shorter CDR3-alpha; the beta difference was nonsignificant.

Specified time point: new active TB diagnosis, blood taken before or within 7 days of starting treatment. Assay used: immunoSEQ multiplex PCR; TCRdb lists only in-frame clones, some missing. Seen here are about 34,000 clones, over 85% observed once, and the top ten hold around 10%. The CDR3 is 14 residues long. Germline V gives CDR1 MNHNY, CDR2 SVGAGI (reference sequence). Unmatched junction bases numbered 3, after V lost 2 bases and J lost 10 bases. A remark on this clone: Its cognate antigen is unknown.

This receptor was obtained from an adult with tuberculosis. The source material was PBMCs, sampled at tuberculosis diagnosis. This sequence joins TRBV6-6 and TRBJ1-6; 9 bases map to TRBD1. The CDR3 nucleotides read TGTGCCAGCAGTTACGGACAGGGGTCATCACCCCTCCACTTT. It translates to CASSYGQGSSPLHF.